The 4 T cell receptor beta chains reported below all come from one sample, sequenced in a study of CD8 T cells in ankylosing spondylitis. Study-level findings and limits: In ankylosing spondylitis blood, a motif of roughly 8 highly homologous TCR beta variants appeared characteristic.

TCRdb analysed the 5' RACE reads with MiXCR anew, one entry per CDR3 protein. The repertoire has approximately 520,000 distinct CDR3 sequences, about 5.4% of them found once; the top ten carry under 4.5%. These TCRs are of unknown antigen specificity. The sample consisted of blood, either unsorted or a sorted T cell fraction (not recorded which). Receptors were obtained from a male donor with ankylosing spondylitis.

The J gene is TRBJ2-1, the V gene TRBV20-1; 7 bases agree with TRBD2. Germline V gives CDR1 DFQATT, CDR2 SNEGSKA (reference sequence). V lost 3 bases, J lost 5 bases, and 13 bases stayed unmatched. This CDR3 spans 16 amino acids. CDR3 DNA sequence: TGCAGTGCTAGGCCCTATGGCGGGAGCATCCACAATGAGCAGTTCTTC. This translates into CSARPYGGSIHNEQFF.

In its sample, this clonotype was seen many times. The rearrangement joins TRBV27 to TRBJ1-1; perhaps TRBD1 as D (5 bases). The CDR3 sequence is 15 residues long. The germline V gene encodes CDR1 MNHEY and CDR2 SMNVEV (reference sequence). Trimming took off 4 bases at V and 0 bases at J, with 12 bases between the two ends. The CDR3 region is CASSYLGGMNTEAFF. In DNA, the CDR3 is TGTGCCAGCAGTTACCTCGGGGGAATGAACACTGAAGCTTTCTTT.

This clonotype was counted at least ten times. The rearrangement joins TRBV28 to TRBJ2-2, with 10 bases that match TRBD1. Germline CDR1 and CDR2: MDHEN and SYDVKM. The trim removed 4 bases at V and 3 bases at J, leaving 2 bases unmatched. The CDR3 length is 15 residues. The CDR3 bases are TGTGCCAGCAGTTCCGGGACAGGGGACACCGGGGAGCTGTTTTTT. Translation: CASSSGTGDTGELFF.

This clonotype was counted many times. The chain links TRBV6-5 to TRBJ2-1, with D possibly being TRBD1 or TRBD2 (5 bases each). The CDR3 extends over 17 amino acids. With 0 bases removed from V and 4 bases from J, the gap between germline ends came to 16 bases. Germline CDR1 is MNHEY and CDR2 is SVGAGI. DNA for the CDR3: TGTGCCAGCAGTTACTCAACTCCCGGGACGCGTTACAATGAGCAGTTCTTC. The encoded protein is CASSYSTPGTRYNEQFF.